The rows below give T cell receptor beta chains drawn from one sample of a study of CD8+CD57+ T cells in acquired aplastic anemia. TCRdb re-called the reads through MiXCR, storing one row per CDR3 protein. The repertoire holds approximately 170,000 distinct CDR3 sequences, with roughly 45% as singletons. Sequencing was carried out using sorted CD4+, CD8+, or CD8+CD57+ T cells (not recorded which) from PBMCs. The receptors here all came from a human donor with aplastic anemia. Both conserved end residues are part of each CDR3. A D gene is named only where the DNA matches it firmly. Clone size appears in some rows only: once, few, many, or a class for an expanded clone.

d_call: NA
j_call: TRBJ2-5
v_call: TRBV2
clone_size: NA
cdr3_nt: TGTGCCAGCAGTAGCAGAACACGGGAGACCCAGTACTTC
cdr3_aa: CASSSRTRETQYF

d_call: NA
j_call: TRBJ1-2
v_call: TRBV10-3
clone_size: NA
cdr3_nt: TGTGCCATCAGTGAGTCCTTAGGGTTTGGGGATGGCTACACCTTC
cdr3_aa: CAISESLGFGDGYTF

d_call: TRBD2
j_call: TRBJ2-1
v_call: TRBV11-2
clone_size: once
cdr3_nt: TGTGCCAGCAGCTTAATTGCTAGCGGGTATGAGCAGTTCTTC
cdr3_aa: CASSLIASGYEQFF

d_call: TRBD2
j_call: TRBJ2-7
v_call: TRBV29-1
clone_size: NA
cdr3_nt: TGCAGCGTTGAGTCTAGCGGGAGTAGGGAGCAGTACTTC
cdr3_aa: CSVESSGSREQYF

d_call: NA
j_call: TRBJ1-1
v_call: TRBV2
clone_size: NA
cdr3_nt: TGTGCCAGCAGCCTATGGGGCCGGAGCACTGAAGCTTTCTTT
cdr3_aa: CASSLWGRSTEAFF

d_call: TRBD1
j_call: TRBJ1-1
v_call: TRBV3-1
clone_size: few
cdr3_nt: TGTGCCAGCAGCGGGACAGGGGGATCTGAAGCTTTCTTT
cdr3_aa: CASSGTGGSEAFF

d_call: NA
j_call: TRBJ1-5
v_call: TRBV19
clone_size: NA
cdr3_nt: TGTGCCAGTAGTATTTCAGGGGTTAGCAATCAGCCCCAGCATTTT
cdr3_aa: CASSISGVSNQPQHF

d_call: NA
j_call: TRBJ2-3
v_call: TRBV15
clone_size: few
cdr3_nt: TGTGCCACCAGCGGTACGGATACGCAGTATTTT
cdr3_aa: CATSGTDTQYF

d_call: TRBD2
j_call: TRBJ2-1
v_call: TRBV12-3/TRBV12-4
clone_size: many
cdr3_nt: TGTGCCAGCAACCTAGCGGGCAACAATGAGCAGTTCTTC
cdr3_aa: CASNLAGNNEQFF

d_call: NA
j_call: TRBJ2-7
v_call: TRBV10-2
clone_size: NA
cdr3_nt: TGCGCCACCAGCACGACAGAGTACGAGCAGTACTTC
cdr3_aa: CATSTTEYEQYF

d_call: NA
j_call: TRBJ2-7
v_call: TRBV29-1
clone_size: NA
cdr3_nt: TGCAGCGTCGCCCTGTCCTGGAGCTCCTACGAGCGGTACTTC
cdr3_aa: CSVALSWSSYERYF

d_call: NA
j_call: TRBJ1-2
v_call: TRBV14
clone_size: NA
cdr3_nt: TGTGCCAGCAGCCAAGAAGTAAGGGTTGGCTACACCTTC
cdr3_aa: CASSQEVRVGYTF

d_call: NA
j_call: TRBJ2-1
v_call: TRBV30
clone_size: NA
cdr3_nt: TGTGCCTGGAGTGTAGTCTCAATGGGTCTAGTAGTCAATGAGCAGTTCTTC
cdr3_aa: CAWSVVSMGLVVNEQFF

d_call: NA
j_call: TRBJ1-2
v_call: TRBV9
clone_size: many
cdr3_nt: TGTGCCAGCAGCGTAGGTGTCAAAGACTATGGCTACACCTTC
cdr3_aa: CASSVGVKDYGYTF

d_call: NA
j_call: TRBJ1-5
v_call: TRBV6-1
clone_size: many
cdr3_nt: TGTGCCAGCAGTGAATGGCAATATAGCAATCAGCCCCAGCATTTT
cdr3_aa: CASSEWQYSNQPQHF

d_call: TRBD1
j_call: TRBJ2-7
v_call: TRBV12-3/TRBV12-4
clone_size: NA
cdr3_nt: TGTGCCAGCAGTCAGGGACAGCCCTACGAGCAGTACTTC
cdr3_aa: CASSQGQPYEQYF

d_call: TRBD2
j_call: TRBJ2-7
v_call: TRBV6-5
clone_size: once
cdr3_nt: TGTGCCAGCAGTTCTCCTCGGACTAGCGGACGTACCTACGAGCAGTACTTC
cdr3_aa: CASSSPRTSGRTYEQYF

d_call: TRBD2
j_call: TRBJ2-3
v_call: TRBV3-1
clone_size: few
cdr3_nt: TGTGCCAGCAGCCACCGGACTAGCGGGGGCACAGATACGCAGTATTTT
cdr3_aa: CASSHRTSGGTDTQYF

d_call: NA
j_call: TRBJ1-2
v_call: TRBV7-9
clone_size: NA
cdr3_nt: TGTGCCAGCAGCTTAGACAGATATGGCTACACCTTC
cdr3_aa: CASSLDRYGYTF

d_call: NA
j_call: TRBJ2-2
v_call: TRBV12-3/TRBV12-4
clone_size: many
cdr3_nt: TGTGCCAGCAGTTTCGGACTTACGGGGAACACCGGGGAGCTGTTTTTT
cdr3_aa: CASSFGLTGNTGELFF

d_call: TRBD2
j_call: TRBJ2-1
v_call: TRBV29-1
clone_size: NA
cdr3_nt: TGCAGCCTTGGGACTAGCGGCTACAATGAGCAGTTCTTC
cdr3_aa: CSLGTSGYNEQFF

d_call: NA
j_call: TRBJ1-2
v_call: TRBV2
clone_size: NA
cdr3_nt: TGTGCCAGCAGCGCCTTGCGAGAGGGCTATGGCTACACCTTC
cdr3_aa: CASSALREGYGYTF

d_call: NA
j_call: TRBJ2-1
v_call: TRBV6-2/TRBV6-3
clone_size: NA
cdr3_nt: TGTGCCAGCAGGAAACTTGAGAGCTCCTACAATGAGCGGTTCTTC
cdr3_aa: CASRKLESSYNERFF

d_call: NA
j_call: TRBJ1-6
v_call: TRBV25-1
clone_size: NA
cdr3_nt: TGTGCCAGCAGTGAATCAGGAGGGGGACATAATTCACCCCTCCACTTT
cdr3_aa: CASSESGGGHNSPLHF

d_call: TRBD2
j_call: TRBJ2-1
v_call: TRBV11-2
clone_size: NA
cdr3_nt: TGTGCCAGCAGCACAGGGACTAGCGGGGGGGCAGGTGAGCAGTTCTTC
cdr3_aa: CASSTGTSGGAGEQFF

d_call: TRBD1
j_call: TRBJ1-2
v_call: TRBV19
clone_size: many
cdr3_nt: TGTGCCAGTAGTACGACAGGGGCCTATGGCTACACCTTC
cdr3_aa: CASSTTGAYGYTF

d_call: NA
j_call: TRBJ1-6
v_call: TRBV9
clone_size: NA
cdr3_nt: TGTGCCAGCAGCGTAGGAGGAGCTACTAATTCACCCCTCCACTTT
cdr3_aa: CASSVGGATNSPLHF

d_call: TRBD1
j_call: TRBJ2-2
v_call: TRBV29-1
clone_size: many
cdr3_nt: TGCAGCGTTGTGACAGGGTCCGTAAGTCGCGGGGAGCTGTTTTTT
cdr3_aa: CSVVTGSVSRGELFF

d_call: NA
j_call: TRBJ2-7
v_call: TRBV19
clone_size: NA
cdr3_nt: TGCGCCAGTAGTCCCGGGACCGTCTCCTACGAGCGGTACTTC
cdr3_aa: CASSPGTVSYERYF

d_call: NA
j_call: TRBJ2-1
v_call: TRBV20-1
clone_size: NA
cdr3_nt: TGCAGTGCTAGGACCGAGAGTAGGGCTTACAATGAGCAGTTCTTC
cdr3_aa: CSARTESRAYNEQFF

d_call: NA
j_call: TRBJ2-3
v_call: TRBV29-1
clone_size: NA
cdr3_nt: TGCAGCTTGGGGGCAGATACGCAGTATTTT
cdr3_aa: CSLGADTQYF

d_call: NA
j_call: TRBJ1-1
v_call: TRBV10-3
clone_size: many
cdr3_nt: TGTGCCATCAGTGGACTGATAGAGGCTTTCTTT
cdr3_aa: CAISGLIEAFF

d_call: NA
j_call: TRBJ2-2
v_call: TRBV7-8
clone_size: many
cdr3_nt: TGTGCCAGCAGCTTACAAGGCACACTGAACACCGGGGAGCTGTTTTTT
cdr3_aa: CASSLQGTLNTGELFF

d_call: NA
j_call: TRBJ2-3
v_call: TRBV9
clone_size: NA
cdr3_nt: TGTGCCAGCAGCGCAGAGGGCACAGATACGCAGTATTTT
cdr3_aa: CASSAEGTDTQYF

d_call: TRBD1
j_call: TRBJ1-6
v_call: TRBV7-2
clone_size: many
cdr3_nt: TGTGCCAGCAGCATGGGACAGCGCAATTCACCCCTCCACTTT
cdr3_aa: CASSMGQRNSPLHF

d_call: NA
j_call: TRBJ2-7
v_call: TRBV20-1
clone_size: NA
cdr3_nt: TGCAGTGCTGCCGGGACGACGGCCTACGAGCAGTACTTC
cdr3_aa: CSAAGTTAYEQYF

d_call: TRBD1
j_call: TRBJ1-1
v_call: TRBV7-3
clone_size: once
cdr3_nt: TGTGCCAGCAGCTCGTCGTTTAACACCGGGGGGACAGGGGAAGCTTTCTTT
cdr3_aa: CASSSSFNTGGTGEAFF

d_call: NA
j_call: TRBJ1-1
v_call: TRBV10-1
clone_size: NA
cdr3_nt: TGCGCCAGCAGTGAGAACGGATTGGACACTGAAGCTTTCTTT
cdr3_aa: CASSENGLDTEAFF

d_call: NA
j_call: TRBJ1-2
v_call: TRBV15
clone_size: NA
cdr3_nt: TGTGCCACCAGCAGAGATGGGGGCACGGCAGGGAACAAATATGGCTACACCTTC
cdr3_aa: CATSRDGGTAGNKYGYTF

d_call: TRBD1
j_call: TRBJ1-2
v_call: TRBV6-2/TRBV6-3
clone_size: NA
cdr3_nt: TGTGCCAGCAGTTACTACGCCATTGACAGGGGCGGCTACTACGGCTACACCTTC
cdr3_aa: CASSYYAIDRGGYYGYTF

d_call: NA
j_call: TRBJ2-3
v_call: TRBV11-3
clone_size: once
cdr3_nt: TGTGCCAGCAGCCAGGCGAATACGCAGTATTTT
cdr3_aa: CASSQANTQYF

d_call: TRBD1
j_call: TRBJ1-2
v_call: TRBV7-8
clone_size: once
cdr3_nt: TGTGCCAGCAGGCTGACAGGGATCGGCTACACCTTC
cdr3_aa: CASRLTGIGYTF

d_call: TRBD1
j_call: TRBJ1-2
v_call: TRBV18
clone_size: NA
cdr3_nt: TGTGCCAGCTCACCACCCACAGGGACAGTAGGTGGCTACACCTTC
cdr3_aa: CASSPPTGTVGGYTF

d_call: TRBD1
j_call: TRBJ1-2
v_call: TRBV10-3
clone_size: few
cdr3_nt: TGTGCCATCAACCTAGGGACAGGGGATGGCTACACCTTC
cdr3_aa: CAINLGTGDGYTF

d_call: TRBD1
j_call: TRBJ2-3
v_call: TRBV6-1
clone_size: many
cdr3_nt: TGTGCCGGCAACAGGGGGTTCACAGATACGCAGTATTTT
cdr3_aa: CAGNRGFTDTQYF

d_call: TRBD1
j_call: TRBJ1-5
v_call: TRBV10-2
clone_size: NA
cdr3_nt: TGCGCCAGCAGTGAGTCCACAGGGGTACAGCCCCAGCATTTT
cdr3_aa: CASSESTGVQPQHF

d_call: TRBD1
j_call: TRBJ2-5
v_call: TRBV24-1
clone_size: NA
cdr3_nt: TGTGCCACCAGTGATTTCCGACAGGGGACGACCCAGTACTTC
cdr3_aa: CATSDFRQGTTQYF

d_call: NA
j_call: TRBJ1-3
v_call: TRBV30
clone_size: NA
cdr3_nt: TGTGCCTGGGTACAGGCATCTGGAAACACCATATATTTT
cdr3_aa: CAWVQASGNTIYF

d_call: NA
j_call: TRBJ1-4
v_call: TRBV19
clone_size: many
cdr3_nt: TGTGCCAGTTCGGCAGCCGGGTCAAGAAATGAAAAACTGTTTTTT
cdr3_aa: CASSAAGSRNEKLFF

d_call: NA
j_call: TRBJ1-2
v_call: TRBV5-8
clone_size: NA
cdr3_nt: TGTGCCAGCAGCTTGGGTCTCCGGGATGGCTACACCTTC
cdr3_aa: CASSLGLRDGYTF

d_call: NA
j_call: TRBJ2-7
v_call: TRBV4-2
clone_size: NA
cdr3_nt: TGTGCCAGCAGCCAGCGAGACATGGACGAGCAGTACTTC
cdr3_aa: CASSQRDMDEQYF